This T cell receptor beta chain is from a study of CD8+ T cells in alopecia areata. Across the study: It was oral tofacitinib, at 5 to 10 mg twice daily, that treated patients received. Study conclusions and caveats: Normal scalp had lower clonality than lesional scalp, with alopecia totalis/universalis lesions showing this most strongly. Tofacitinib did not eliminate many expanded lesional clones from scalp or blood. Only a single nonresponder existed, so baseline CD8+ expansion links stay unclear.

CDR3 size: 12 residues. Per germline, CDR1 SGHDN and CDR2 FVKESK. Trimming stripped 5 bases from V and 7 bases from J, with 11 bases between. To note about this clone: Its antigen is currently unknown.

Sample treatment: oral pan-JAK inhibitor, 5-10 mg twice daily. RNA was isolated and reverse transcribed to cDNA, the sequencing template. TCRdb's copy holds only in-frame clones and misses some; the assay was immunoSEQ multiplex PCR. The repertoire holds about 120,000 clones, with about three fifths as singletons. The receptor was derived from a human donor with alopecia areata. The J gene is TRBJ1-2, the V gene TRBV14; possible D gene TRBD1, 5 bases. The specimen was CD8+ T cells sorted from blood, collected at week 24, from a patient treated with tofacitinib. The CDR3 DNA reads as TGTGCCAGCAGCGGGGGAGTACGTGGCTACACCTTC. It yields the protein CASSGGVRGYTF.